What follows describes a single T cell receptor beta chain. This record belongs to a study of blood T cell repertoires in COVID-19. Between the trimmed V and J ends, which lost 0 bases and 0 bases, there was a span of 21 bases. This CDR3 comprises 19 residues. Germline assignment: CDR1 LGHNA and CDR2 YSLEER. Here immunoSEQ multiplex PCR was the method, and the copy in TCRdb shows in-frame clones only, minus some. The sample consists of some 56,000 clones, 81% of them appearing once. This receptor was identified in a woman older than 75 with active or convalescent COVID-19. The sequencing sample was made of peripheral blood. V gene TRBV4-3 combines with J gene TRBJ2-7, with a tentative D call TRBD1 (6 bases). CDR3: CASSQEIQGPQSRSYEQYF. As DNA, the CDR3 is TGCGCCAGCAGCCAAGAAATACAGGGTCCTCAGTCTCGCTCCTACGAGCAGTACTTC.